This is a list of T cell receptor beta chains from one sample in a study of blood T cell repertoires in COVID-19. Generated by immunoSEQ multiplex PCR, the TCRdb table keeps only in-frame clones and is missing some. The sample shows some 26,000 clones, 88% of them seen only once. The sequencing sample was made of peripheral blood. These receptors were collected from a woman between 45 and 60 years old with active COVID-19. Each CDR3 is given with its conserved first and last residue. D genes are given only for firm matches. Size tells how often a clone was seen (once, few, many) or the class of an expanded clone, and some rows leave it out.

V	D	size	J	DNA	CDR3
TRBV5-1	TRBD2	.	TRBJ2-1	TGCGCCAGCAGTTGGACTAGCGGGAGAACCAATGAGCAGTTCTTC	CASSWTSGRTNEQFF
TRBV19	.	.	TRBJ2-2	TGTGCCAGTAGTATCGAAATGGACAGGAACACCGGGGAGCTGTTTTTT	CASSIEMDRNTGELFF
TRBV6-5	.	.	TRBJ2-7	TGTGCCAGCAGTCGGACACCCCTCAACGAGCAGTACTTC	CASSRTPLNEQYF
TRBV18	TRBD1	.	TRBJ1-4	TGTGCCAGCTCACCAACGGGACAGCAAAATGAAAAACTGTTTTTT	CASSPTGQQNEKLFF
TRBV9	.	.	TRBJ2-1	TGTGCCAGCAGCGTCGCGGGTAGCGGAGCCTACAATGAGCAGTTCTTC	CASSVAGSGAYNEQFF
TRBV24-1	.	.	TRBJ2-2	TGTGCCACCAGTGATTTGCAAGCAGGGTCGGCCGGGGAGCTGTTTTTT	CATSDLQAGSAGELFF
TRBV27	TRBD1	few	TRBJ1-2	TGTGCCAGCAGTTTGACAGGGGGCTTAAATAACTATGGCTACACCTTC	CASSLTGGLNNYGYTF
TRBV5-4	TRBD1	.	TRBJ1-4	TGTGCCAGCAGCTCGTTACAGGGGAGGACTAATGAAAAACTGTTTTTT	CASSSLQGRTNEKLFF
TRBV7-6	.	once	TRBJ1-1	TGTGCCAGCAGCCCCGGGGCAGGGGATGGTACTGAAGCTTTCTTT	CASSPGAGDGTEAFF
TRBV10-3	TRBD2	.	TRBJ2-5	TGTGCCAGCAGCGGGAGGGCCAGGGAGACCCAGTACTTC	CASSGRARETQYF
TRBV7-3	TRBD2	.	TRBJ2-2	TGTGCCAGCAGCCCAACAGGGACTAGCGGGAGGAGGACCGGGGAGCTGTTTTTT	CASSPTGTSGRRTGELFF
TRBV6-5	.	.	TRBJ2-7	TGTGCCAGCAATCGGGGGACCTACGAGCAGTACTTC	CASNRGTYEQYF
TRBV6-5	TRBD1	.	TRBJ1-5	TGTGCCAGCAGTCTACAGGGGGATCAGCCCCAGCATTTT	CASSLQGDQPQHF
TRBV4-1	.	.	TRBJ1-2	TGCGCCAGCAGCCAAGATCATCTTTCCTCCGAGAATGGCTACACCTTC	CASSQDHLSSENGYTF
TRBV7-3	TRBD1	once	TRBJ2-3	TGTGCCAGCAGCTGGGACAGGGGCACAGATACGCAGTATTTT	CASSWDRGTDTQYF
TRBV19	.	.	TRBJ1-5	TGTGCCAGTACCACACAGGGTACACACAATCAGCCCCAGCATTTT	CASTTQGTHNQPQHF
TRBV7-9	TRBD1	.	TRBJ1-1	TGTGCCAGCAGCTCACAGGGGATTAGGAACACTGAAGCTTTCTTT	CASSSQGIRNTEAFF
TRBV24-1	TRBD1	.	TRBJ2-5	TGTGCCACCAGTGACCGGAAACAGGGGGCGATGCAAGAGACCCAGTACTTC	CATSDRKQGAMQETQYF
TRBV28	TRBD1	.	TRBJ1-5	TGTGCCAGCCGCGAAGGGTTAAGGGGGCGTCAGCCCCAGCATTTT	CASREGLRGRQPQHF
TRBV6-1	.	.	TRBJ1-5	TGTGCCAGCAGTGAACGAGGCAATCAGCCCCAGCATTTT	CASSERGNQPQHF
TRBV7-8	.	.	TRBJ1-2	TGTGCCAGCAGCTCCCAAGGGGCAGGGCTAGACTATGGCTACACCTTC	CASSSQGAGLDYGYTF
TRBV16	.	.	TRBJ1-2	TGTGCCAGCAGCCAAGGGAGAAACTATGGCTACACCTTC	CASSQGRNYGYTF
TRBV4-2	.	.	TRBJ2-1	TGTGCCAGCAGTAGGACTACCCACTACAATGAGCAGTTCTTC	CASSRTTHYNEQFF
TRBV5-1	TRBD1	.	TRBJ2-4	TGCGCCAGCAGCTTGGGGATGACAGGGGGAGCCAAAAACATTCAGTACTTC	CASSLGMTGGAKNIQYF
TRBV27	.	.	TRBJ1-3	TGTGCCAGCAGTTCAGGGTTCTCCGGAAACACCATATATTTT	CASSSGFSGNTIYF
TRBV6-5	TRBD1	.	TRBJ1-2	TGTGCCAGCAGCCCCACAGGGGGCGCCTATGGCTACACCTTC	CASSPTGGAYGYTF
TRBV10-3	TRBD2	.	TRBJ2-3	TGTGCCATCAGTGAGTCTCTCACCGGTAGCGGGACCACAGATACGCAGTATTTT	CAISESLTGSGTTDTQYF
TRBV18	TRBD2	once	TRBJ2-1	TGTGCCAGCTCATCTACTAGCGGGCGCTCCTACAATGAGCAGTTCTTC	CASSSTSGRSYNEQFF
TRBV20-1	TRBD2	.	TRBJ2-3	TGCAGTGCTAGTGCACTAGCGGGATCAGATACGCAGTATTTT	CSASALAGSDTQYF
TRBV20-1	TRBD2	.	TRBJ2-1	TGCAGTGCTAGTGTGCTAGCGGGGACTGTGGGGTACAATGAGCAGTTCTTC	CSASVLAGTVGYNEQFF
TRBV7-9	.	.	TRBJ1-4	TGTGCCAGCAGCTTAATGGGCAGCCCGCGAGACGAAAAACTGTTTTTT	CASSLMGSPRDEKLFF
TRBV7-6	TRBD2	.	TRBJ2-1	TGTGCCAGCAGCCCACTGGCGGGAGGGGGGGTCAATGAGCAGTTCTTC	CASSPLAGGGVNEQFF
TRBV2	.	.	TRBJ2-3	TGTGCCAGCAGTGATCCTTTTACAGATACGCAGTATTTT	CASSDPFTDTQYF
TRBV5-4	.	.	TRBJ2-7	TGTGCCAGCAGCTTGGAGCTAGGAAACGGTTACGAGCAGTACTTC	CASSLELGNGYEQYF
TRBV18	.	.	TRBJ1-2	TGTGCCAGCTCACCAGCAACTCGACAGGACGACTACACCTTC	CASSPATRQDDYTF
TRBV7-3	TRBD1	once	TRBJ2-3	TGTGCCAGCAGCTCGCAGGACAGGGGATACGATACGCAGTATTTT	CASSSQDRGYDTQYF
TRBV30	TRBD1	.	TRBJ1-2	TGTGCCTGGAGCGAGACAGGGGACGGCTACACCTTC	CAWSETGDGYTF